Here is one T cell receptor (beta chain) with its context. Its antigen is not identified. The record originates from a study of CD8 T cells in ankylosing spondylitis. Overall study results and limits: In peripheral blood, disease-linked CD8+ clones occurred at relatively low frequencies. Some of these motif variants have turned up before, in reports on reactive arthritis synovial fluid and blood. Clones tied to disease were said to be significantly enriched in matched ankylosing spondylitis synovial fluid. What appeared characteristic of ankylosing spondylitis blood was a TCR beta motif of 7 or 8 highly homologous variants.

Preparation of TCR beta libraries was done by quantitative 5'-RACE with molecular barcodes. Each CDR3 protein is one row after TCRdb ran MiXCR on the 5' RACE reads. This table has approximately 520,000 distinct CDR3 sequences, approximately 5% appearing once. The V and J ends lost 1 base and 0 bases, in that order; junction bases with no gene match: 0. The CDR3 has 15 residues. CDR1 SGHNT and CDR2 YENEEA come from the germline V gene. The chain couples TRBV11-3 to TRBJ2-3, with 8 bases that match TRBD1. The sample comprised blood, either unsorted or a sorted T cell fraction (not recorded which). The sequence was obtained from a male donor with ankylosing spondylitis. The CDR3 region is CASSLGQGSTDTQYF. The CDR3 DNA is TGTGCCAGCAGCTTAGGACAGGGGAGCACAGATACGCAGTATTTT.